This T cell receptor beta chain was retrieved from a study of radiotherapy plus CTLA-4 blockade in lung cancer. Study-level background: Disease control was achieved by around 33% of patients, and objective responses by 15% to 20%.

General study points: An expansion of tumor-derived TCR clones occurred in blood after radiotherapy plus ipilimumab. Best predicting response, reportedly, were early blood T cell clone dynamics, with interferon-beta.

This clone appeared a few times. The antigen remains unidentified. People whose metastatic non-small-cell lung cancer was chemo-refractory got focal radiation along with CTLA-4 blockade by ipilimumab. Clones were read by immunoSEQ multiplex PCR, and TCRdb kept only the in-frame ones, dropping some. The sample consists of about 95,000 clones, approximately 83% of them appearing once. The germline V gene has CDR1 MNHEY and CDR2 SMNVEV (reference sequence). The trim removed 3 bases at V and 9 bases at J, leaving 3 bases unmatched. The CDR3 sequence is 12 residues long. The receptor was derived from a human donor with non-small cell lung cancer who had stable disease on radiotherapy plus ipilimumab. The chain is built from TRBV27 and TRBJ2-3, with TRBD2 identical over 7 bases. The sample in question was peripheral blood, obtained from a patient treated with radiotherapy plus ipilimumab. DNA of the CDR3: TGTGCCAGCAGTTTGCCCGGGGGGACGCAGTATTTT. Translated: CASSLPGGTQYF.